This record looks at one T cell receptor (beta chain) sequence and its context. This clonotype was found a few times. Its antigen has not been determined. Nothing much larger sits one base from this clone, and base qualities are not available. This sample was taken from a study of T cells in Graves' hyperthyroidism and ophthalmopathy (dated 2019 in TCRdb). About the investigation overall: Peripheral blood was sampled at the time of initial diagnosis, prior to any treatment. After blood sampling, hyperthyroidism patients were treated with methimazole at a starting dose of 30 mg daily, and ophthalmopathy patients were treated with high-dose intravenous methylprednisolone. The approximately 98 discovery patients were randomly divided into training and test sets at a 7:3 ratio. In addition, the study compared T-cell repertoires in thyroid tissue and in blood from over 5 Graves' hyperthyroidism patients. TCR Vbeta CDR3 sequencing of 120 to 150 peripheral blood samples (43 ophthalmopathy, 75 to 85 hyperthyroidism and around 17 progressor patients) is reported in the paper. Whether ophthalmopathy could be predicted prospectively was tested in an independent validation cohort made up of roughly 20 hyperthyroidism patients plus 17 patients who later progressed to ophthalmopathy. TCR V-J signatures able to tell the groups apart were searched for in a discovery cohort of more than 90 patients, of whom about 40 had Graves' ophthalmopathy and some 60 had stable Graves' hyperthyroidism.

In the ophthalmopathy patients, disease was moderately to severely active, with a Clinical Activity Score of 3 or more, a NOSPECS grade of 4 or more, and a duration of less than 3 months. Exclusion was applied to patients with uncontrolled infections, other autoimmune diseases, pregnancy or lactation. Diagnoses relied on clinical symptoms, serum thyroxine and TRAb, thyroid ultrasound and orbital computed tomography. PBMCs were isolated from 10 ml of fresh peripheral blood by Ficoll-Paque density gradient centrifugation. Total RNA was extracted with Trizol reagent, and quality was checked on an Agilent 2100 Bioanalyzer. The TCR beta CDR3 regions were amplified from the RNA transcripts. A first-round RT-PCR of the TCR CDR3 used the HTBI primer set with the Qiagen OneStep RT-PCR kit. Libraries were constructed in a second round of multiplex PCR, after which size selection and purification were carried out. Sequencing of the libraries was done on an Illumina HiSeq2000 using paired-end 100 bp reads. On the study's bioinformatics: SOAPnuke was used to process the raw data, with reads discarded if the reads contained adapters or uncalled bases, had a mean Phred below 15, or lacked an exact constant-primer or identifier match. COPE v1.2.5 was used to merge the high-quality paired reads, and each unique nucleotide sequence was defined as a clonotype. MiTCR v1.1 was used to align clonotypes to the IMGT TRBV, TRBD and TRBJ reference segments. Analysis was restricted to V-J combinations with a frequency above 0.0001, which covered 99.2% of repertoires. The TCS score was defined as F50 (clonal expansion) divided by E x V (chaos), with BLOSUM62-based TCRdist calculated between CDR3 peptides within each V-J. Welch's t-statistics and random forest reduced fewer than 550 V-J features to 13, which were used in a naive Bayes classifier (R e1071). Using fastp at Q25 and MiXCR, TCRdb reprocessed the public reads and kept productive beta chains. Every entry covers one CDR3 protein and lists the most common genes and DNA from its rows. The V and J calls reflect TCRdb's pipeline rather than the authors' work. The sample has hundreds of thousands of distinct CDR3 sequences on record, around 15% of them singletons. The ten largest clones capture under 15% of the sample.

Paper-wide results and their limitations: Blood samples also contained most of the expanded thyroid clonotypes (frequency above 0.001), which suggests that blood repertoires may reflect thyroid immune responses. No statistical method was used to fix the sample size in advance, and group allocation was not hidden from the investigators. During validation, the model predicted progression to ophthalmopathy a median of around six months ahead of onset, with 60% to 71% sensitivity and about 72% specificity. A 13 V-J signature model separated ophthalmopathy from stable hyperthyroidism, with just over 85% sensitivity and about 81% specificity in cross-validation and 80%/75% in testing.

This TCR derives from a woman aged 50 to 65 with Graves' ophthalmopathy. The sample taken for sequencing was blood.

In nucleotide form, the sequence is TGTGCCAGCAGTGTACCCATCAATGAGCAGTTCTTC. This codes for CASSVPINEQFF. The chain is assembled from TRBV6-2 or TRBV6-3 and TRBJ2-1, with the D gene too uncertain to name. The germline V gene provides CDR1 MNHEY and CDR2 SVGEGT. The CDR3 starts with the cysteine, ends with the phenylalanine, and has 12 residues. This entry keeps only the CDR3 DNA: 36 bases, framed from base 1. V loses 5 bases of germline sequence and J loses 6 bases, and the interval between the two ends is 8 bases.